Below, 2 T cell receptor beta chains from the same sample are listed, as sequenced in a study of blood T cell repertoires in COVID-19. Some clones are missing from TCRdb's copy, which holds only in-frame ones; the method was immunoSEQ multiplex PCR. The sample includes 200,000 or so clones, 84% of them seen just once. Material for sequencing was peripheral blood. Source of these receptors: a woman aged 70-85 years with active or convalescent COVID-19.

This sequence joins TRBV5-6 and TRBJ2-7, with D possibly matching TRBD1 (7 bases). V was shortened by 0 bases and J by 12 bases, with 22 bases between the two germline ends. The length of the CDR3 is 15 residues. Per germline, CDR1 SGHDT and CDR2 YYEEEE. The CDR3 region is CASSLAAGQRRGLYF. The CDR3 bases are TGTGCCAGCAGCTTGGCCGCGGGACAGCGTCGAGGTCTGTACTTC.

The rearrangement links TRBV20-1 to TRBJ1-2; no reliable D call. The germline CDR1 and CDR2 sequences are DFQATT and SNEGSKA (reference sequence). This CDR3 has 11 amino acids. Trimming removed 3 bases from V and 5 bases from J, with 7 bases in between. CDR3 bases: TGCAGTGCTAGGTCGGGATATGGCTACACCTTC. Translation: CSARSGYGYTF.